The source of this T cell receptor (beta chain) is a study of T cells expressing NK-cell markers. Reanalyzing the 5' RACE reads, TCRdb keeps one entry per CDR3 protein, without DNA. The data include roughly 450,000 distinct CDR3 sequences; the top ten clones carry roughly 1.4%. Germline values: CDR1 SGHRS, CDR2 YFSETQ. The CDR3 runs to 13 residues. This rearrangement joins TRBV5-1 to TRBJ2-1. The TCR sequence derives from a woman aged 50 to 65 in good health. Material for sequencing was blood T cells: a sorted CD56 or NKG2C T cell subset, CD4+ or CD8+ T cells, or bulk PBMC T cells (not recorded which). The CDR3 here is CASSLRLYEEQFF.